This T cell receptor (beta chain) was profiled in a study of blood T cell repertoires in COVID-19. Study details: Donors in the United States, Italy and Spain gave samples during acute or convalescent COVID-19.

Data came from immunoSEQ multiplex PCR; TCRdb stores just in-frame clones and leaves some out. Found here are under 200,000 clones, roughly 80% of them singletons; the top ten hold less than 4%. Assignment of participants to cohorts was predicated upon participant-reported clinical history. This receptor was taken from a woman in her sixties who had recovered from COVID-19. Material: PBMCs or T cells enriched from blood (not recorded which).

CDR3 amino acids: CAGSTGYLQPQHF. CDR3 coding DNA: TGTGCCGGATCGACAGGGTATTTGCAGCCCCAGCATTTT. This chain links TRBV19 with TRBJ1-5, with TRBD1 identical over 7 bases. The CDR3 is 13 amino acids. Germline V CDR1 and CDR2: LNHDA, SQIVND (reference sequence). J gave up 7 bases and V 11 bases, and 11 bases lay outside the gene matches.